One sample yielded the 21 T cell receptor beta chains listed below, sequenced in a study of early T cells in non-severe SARS-CoV-2 infection (dated by TCRdb to 2020 to 2022). Library method: 5' RACE. Sequenced using a NextSeq 500. TCRdb's own reprocessing of the public reads used fastp at Q25 and MiXCR and kept productive beta chains. Rows are unified per CDR3 protein, each entry keeping the most common DNA and genes. The sample data list 35,000 to 40,000 distinct CDR3 sequences, and under 6.5% of these were observed just once. Jointly, the top ten make up roughly 26% of the sample. Sequences were obtained from whole blood. The source of these receptors is an adult who was a healthcare worker with PCR-confirmed SARS-CoV-2 infection or an uninfected control (not recorded which).

There are a few counts of this clonotype. This chain connects TRBV7-3 to TRBJ2-1; no definite D call. The CDR3 runs to 14 residues. Germline CDR1 reads SGHTA; CDR2 reads FQGTGA. The V end was cut by 5 bases, the J end by 6 bases, with 14 bases between. CDR3 amino acids: CASSTAAGSNEQFF. CDR3 DNA sequence: TGTGCCAGCAGCACCGCGGCAGGTTCCAATGAGCAGTTCTTC. Full variable domain (outside the CDR3, taken from reference TRBV7-3 and TRBJ2-1): GAGVSQTPSNKVTEKGKYVELRCDPISGHTALYWYRQSLGQGPEFLIYFQGTGAADDSGLPNDRFFAVRPEGSVSTLKIQRTERGDSAVYLCASSTAAGSNEQFFGPGTRLTVL.

Many counts were recorded for this clonotype. This chain links TRBV20-1 with TRBJ1-2, with no clear D. Germline V lookup: CDR1 DFQATT, CDR2 SNEGSKA (reference sequence). The CDR3 has 12 amino acids. The V and J ends lost 7 bases and 1 base respectively, with 10 bases between them. The CDR3 bases are TGCAGTGGCACGGAAGATAACTATGGCTACACCTTC. Translating gives CSGTEDNYGYTF.

J is TRBJ1-5 and V is TRBV6-1; the match to TRBD1 covers 8 bases. V lost 6 bases to trimming and J lost 4 bases; unmatched junction nucleotides: 5. Per germline, CDR1 MNHNS and CDR2 SASEGT. The CDR3 covers 14 residues. CDR3: CASRYGTGNQPQHF. CDR3 DNA sequence: TGTGCCAGCAGGTATGGGACAGGAAATCAGCCCCAGCATTTT.

This clonotype was seen many times. The V call is TRBV9, the J call TRBJ2-1; 8 bases agree with TRBD2. The CDR3 covers 19 residues. V lost 0 bases and J lost 0; bases outside the gene matches: 11. Germline loops: CDR1 SGDLS, CDR2 YYNGEE. The CDR3 protein is CASSVGPGLASSSYNEQFF. CDR3 nucleotides: TGTGCCAGCAGCGTAGGTCCAGGACTAGCCTCGAGCTCCTACAATGAGCAGTTCTTC. Variable domain in full (rest from reference TRBV9 and TRBJ2-1): DSGVTQTPKHLITATGQRVTLRCSPRSGDLSVYWYQQSLDQGLQFLIQYYNGEERAKGNILERFSAQQFPDLHSELNLSSLELGDSALYFCASSVGPGLASSSYNEQFFGPGTRLTVL.

This clonotype has a count of ten or more. V and J are TRBV20-1 and TRBJ1-2; possibly TRBD1 for D (6 bases). This CDR3 spans 12 amino acids. Trimming shortened V by 5 bases and J by 6 bases, and 13 bases separated the two germline ends. Per the germline V gene, CDR1 is DFQATT and CDR2 is SNEGSKA (reference sequence). The CDR3 here is CSAATGNHGYTF. The CDR3 nucleotides are TGCAGTGCTGCCACAGGGAACCATGGCTACACCTTC.

At least ten counts were recorded for this clonotype. This chain uses TRBV5-1 with TRBJ2-1; D is unresolved. V was pared by 2 bases and J by 0 bases, with 6 bases between. The CDR3 has 14 amino acids. CDR1 SGHRS and CDR2 YFSETQ come from the germline V gene. In DNA form, the CDR3 reads TGCGCCAGCAGCTTAGAAAACTCCTACAATGAGCAGTTCTTC. This gives the protein CASSLENSYNEQFF.

This clonotype was counted many times. V usage is TRBV6-5 and J usage is TRBJ2-1; D is ambiguous. Germline-derived CDR1 and CDR2 are MNHEY and SVGAGI. The CDR3 has 15 residues. Deletions cut 6 bases from V and 5 bases from J, with 17 bases between. In nucleotides, the CDR3 is TGTGCCAGCAGCCGAGGCTGGCTTACCAACAATGAGCAGTTCTTC. Residues: CASSRGWLTNNEQFF.

This clonotype was found many times. The chain combines TRBV7-3 with TRBJ1-1; D is possibly TRBD1 (5 bases). V lost 6 bases and J lost 1, with 9 bases in between. Looked up from germline, CDR1 is SGHTA and CDR2 is FQGTGA. This CDR3 contains 13 residues. The CDR3 nucleotides read TGTGCCAGCAGTTGGGACGAGAACACTGAAGCTTTCTTT. Protein: CASSWDENTEAFF.

In this sample, this clonotype turned up many times. The chain combines TRBV20-1 with TRBJ2-5, with 9 positions matching TRBD2. Germline loops: CDR1 DFQATT, CDR2 SNEGSKA (reference sequence). The length of the CDR3 is 15 residues. V was clipped by 3 bases and J by 2 bases; unmatched bases: 7. CDR3 region: CSASGRGGKQETQYF. The CDR3 coding sequence is TGCAGTGCTAGCGGGCGGGGGGGCAAGCAAGAGACCCAGTACTTC.

This clonotype was picked up many times. This chain uses TRBV10-3 with TRBJ2-1; tentative D call: TRBD2 (5 bases). Germline V gene lookup returns CDR1 ENHRY and CDR2 SYGVKD. The CDR3 totals 14 residues. V was pared by 3 bases and J by 3 bases, with 9 bases between. The CDR3 here is CAISESRDYNEQFF. The DNA of the CDR3 is TGTGCCATCAGTGAATCCCGGGACTACAATGAGCAGTTCTTC.

This clonotype has ten or more counts. The chain employs TRBV30 and TRBJ2-3; D is uncertain. The CDR3 contains 14 residues. Trimming removed 3 bases at V and 4 bases at J, with 14 bases between. CDR1 GTSNPN and CDR2 SVGIG come from the germline V gene (reference sequence). The CDR3 sequence: CAWSFSGVSDTQYF. In nucleotides, the CDR3 is TGTGCCTGGAGCTTCTCTGGCGTGTCAGATACGCAGTATTTT.

In its sample, this clonotype was seen many times. The V gene is TRBV12-3 or TRBV12-4, the J gene TRBJ2-7, with 8 bases that match TRBD1. V lost 0 bases and J lost 2; bases outside the gene matches: 3. This CDR3 region has 15 residues. The CDR3 reads CASSLATGAPYEQYF. The DNA of the CDR3 is TGTGCCAGCAGTTTAGCGACAGGGGCACCCTACGAGCAGTACTTC.

The rearrangement joins TRBV11-2 to TRBJ2-2; D remains unclear. Germline V gives CDR1 SGHAT, CDR2 FQNNGV. V lost 1 base and J 0 bases, leaving 9 bases between the germline ends. CDR3 length: 16 residues. CDR3 nucleotides: TGTGCCAGCAGCTTAGTCTTCAGCCCGAACACCGGGGAGCTGTTTTTT. Protein sequence: CASSLVFSPNTGELFF.

This clonotype was counted only a few times. The chain uses TRBV20-1 and TRBJ2-1; D not certain. Looked up from germline, CDR1 is DFQATT and CDR2 is SNEGSKA (reference sequence). The CDR3 is made up of 15 amino acids. The germline V and J ends were trimmed by 1 base and 9 bases, with 19 bases remaining between them. The CDR3 sequence: CSARVPPRAAREQFF. CDR3 nucleotides: TGCAGTGCTAGAGTCCCTCCCCGGGCAGCGCGTGAGCAGTTCTTC.

This clonotype was picked up many times. The genes are TRBV4-3 and TRBJ2-7; D may be TRBD1 (5 bases). This CDR3 has 15 residues. The germline V gene encodes CDR1 LGHNA and CDR2 YSLEER. The V end lost 0 bases, the J end lost 2 bases, and 11 bases lay between the germline ends. The CDR3 region is CASSQDQGWAYEQYF. CDR3 sequence (DNA): TGCGCCAGCAGCCAAGATCAGGGTTGGGCCTACGAGCAGTACTTC.

In its sample, this clonotype was seen many times. The rearrangement joins TRBV4-1 to TRBJ2-2; perhaps D is TRBD1 or TRBD2 (6 bases each). The CDR3 loop spans 16 amino acids. The germline V gene has CDR1 MGHRA and CDR2 YSYEKL. V was shortened by 1 base and J by 10 bases, with 19 bases between the two germline ends. The CDR3 sequence is CASSQGGTGRLVELFF. The CDR3 nucleotides are TGCGCCAGCAGCCAAGGCGGCACAGGGAGGCTTGTGGAGCTGTTTTTT.

The chain employs TRBV7-9 and TRBJ2-7, with 10 bases identical to TRBD1. V dropped 5 bases and J dropped 6; count of bases not matched to a gene: 13. The CDR3 spans 16 residues. Germline CDR1 SEHNR, CDR2 FQNEAQ (reference sequence). The CDR3 DNA reads as TGTGCCAGCAGCCCCCCCGGGACAGGGGACAGAGGCGAGCAGTACTTC. It yields the protein CASSPPGTGDRGEQYF. Drawing the rest from reference TRBV7-9 and TRBJ2-7, the complete variable domain is DTGVSQNPRHKITKRGQNVTFRCDPISEHNRLYWYRQTLGQGPEFLTYFQNEAQLEKSRLLSDRFSAERPKGSFSTLEIQRTEQGDSAMYLCASSPPGTGDRGEQYFGPGTRLTVT.

At least ten counts were recorded for this clonotype. The V and J genes are TRBV3-1 and TRBJ2-1; 7 bases map to TRBD2. In germline, CDR1 is LGHDT, CDR2 YNNKEL (reference sequence). The CDR3 is 15 amino acids. The V gene end was trimmed by 5 bases and the J gene end by 0 bases; junction bases not matched to a gene: 4. The CDR3 nucleotides read TGTGCCAGCAGCTATAGCGGGCCCTCCTACAATGAGCAGTTCTTC. This encodes CASSYSGPSYNEQFF.

In this sample, this clonotype turned up a few times. V usage is TRBV7-3 and J usage is TRBJ2-4; D not certain. This CDR3 region has 13 residues. V was clipped by 4 bases and J by 6 bases, with 10 bases between them. In germline, CDR1 is SGHTA, CDR2 FQGTGA. DNA of the CDR3: TGTGCCAGCAGCTCGGGTGTGTCAAACATTCAGTACTTC. Its translation is CASSSGVSNIQYF.

The chain is built from TRBV11-2 and TRBJ2-5; TRBD2 agrees at 15 bases. Germline V gene sequence: CDR1 SGHAT, CDR2 FQNNGV. The CDR3 runs 16 residues. V lost 5 bases to trimming and J lost 5 bases; unmatched junction nucleotides: 6. The CDR3 loop is CASSLGLAGGLETQYF. CDR3 coding DNA: TGTGCCAGCAGCCTGGGACTAGCGGGAGGTCTGGAGACCCAGTACTTC.

The V and J genes are TRBV7-2 and TRBJ2-5; 8 positions agree with TRBD1. This CDR3 contains 14 residues. The V gene's germline CDR1 is SGHTA and CDR2 FQGNSA. V dropped 5 bases and J dropped 3; count of bases not matched to a gene: 5. The CDR3 loop is CASSIATGEETQYF. DNA of the CDR3: TGTGCCAGCAGCATCGCGACAGGGGAAGAGACCCAGTACTTC.